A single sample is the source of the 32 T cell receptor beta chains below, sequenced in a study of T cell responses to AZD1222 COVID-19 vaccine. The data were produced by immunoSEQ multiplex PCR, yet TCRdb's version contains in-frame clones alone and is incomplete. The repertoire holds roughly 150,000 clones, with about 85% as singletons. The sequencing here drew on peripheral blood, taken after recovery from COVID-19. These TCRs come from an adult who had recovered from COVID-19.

CDR3 DNA sequence: TGTGCCAGCACAGAAAACACAGGATCTGCCCTTTACAACAATGAGCAGTTCTTC. It encodes CASTENTGSALYNNEQFF. V is TRBV3-1 (or the pseudogene TRBV3-2) and J is TRBJ2-1; weak D call: TRBD1 (5 bases). CDR3 length equals 18 residues. The V gene's germline CDR1 is LGHDT and CDR2 YNNKEL (reference sequence). The V gene lost 7 bases and the J gene lost 5 bases, with 27 bases spanning the gap.

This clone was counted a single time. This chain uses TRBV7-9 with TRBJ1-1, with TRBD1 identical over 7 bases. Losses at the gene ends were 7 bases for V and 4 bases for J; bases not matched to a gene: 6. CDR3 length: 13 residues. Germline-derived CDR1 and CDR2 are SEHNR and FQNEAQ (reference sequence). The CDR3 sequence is CASTPRGSTEAFF. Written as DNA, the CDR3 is TGTGCCAGCACCCCCAGGGGGAGCACTGAAGCTTTCTTT. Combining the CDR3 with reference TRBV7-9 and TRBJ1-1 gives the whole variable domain DTGVSQNPRHKITKRGQNVTFRCDPISEHNRLYWYRQTLGQGPEFLTYFQNEAQLEKSRLLSDRFSAERPKGSFSTLEIQRTEQGDSAMYLCASTPRGSTEAFFGQGTRLTVV.

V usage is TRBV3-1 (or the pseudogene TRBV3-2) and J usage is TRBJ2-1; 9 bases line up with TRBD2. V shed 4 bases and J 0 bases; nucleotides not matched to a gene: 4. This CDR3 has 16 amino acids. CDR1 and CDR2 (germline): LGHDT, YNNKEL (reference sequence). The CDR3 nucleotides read TGTGCCAGCAGCCTTAGCGGGAGAGGCTCCTACAATGAGCAGTTCTTC. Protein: CASSLSGRGSYNEQFF.

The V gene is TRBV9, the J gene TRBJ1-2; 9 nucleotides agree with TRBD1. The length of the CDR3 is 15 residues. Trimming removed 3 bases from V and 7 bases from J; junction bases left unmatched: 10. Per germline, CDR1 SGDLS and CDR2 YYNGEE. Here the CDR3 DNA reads TGTGCCAGCAGCGGACCGGGACAGGGCCTTTCTGGCTACACCTTC. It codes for CASSGPGQGLSGYTF.

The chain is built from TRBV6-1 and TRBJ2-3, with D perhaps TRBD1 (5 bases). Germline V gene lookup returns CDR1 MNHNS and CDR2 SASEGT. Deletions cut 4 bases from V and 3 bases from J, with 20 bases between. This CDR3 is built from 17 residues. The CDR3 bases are TGTGCCAGCAGTGCCCTCTCTGCGGCAGGGCCAACAGATACGCAGTATTTT. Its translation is CASSALSAAGPTDTQYF.

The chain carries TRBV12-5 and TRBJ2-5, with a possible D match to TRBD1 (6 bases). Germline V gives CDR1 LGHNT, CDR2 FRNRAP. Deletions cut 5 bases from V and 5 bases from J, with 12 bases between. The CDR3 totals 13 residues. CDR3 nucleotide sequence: TGTGCTAGTGGTCCAGGGGAGATCGAGACCCAGTACTTC. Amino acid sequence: CASGPGEIETQYF.

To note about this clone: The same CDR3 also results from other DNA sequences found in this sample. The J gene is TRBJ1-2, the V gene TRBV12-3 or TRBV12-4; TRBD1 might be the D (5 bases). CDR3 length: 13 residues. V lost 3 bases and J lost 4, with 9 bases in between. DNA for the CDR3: TGTGCCAGCAGTTTGGGGCGGGGCTATGGCTACACCTTC. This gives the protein CASSLGRGYGYTF.

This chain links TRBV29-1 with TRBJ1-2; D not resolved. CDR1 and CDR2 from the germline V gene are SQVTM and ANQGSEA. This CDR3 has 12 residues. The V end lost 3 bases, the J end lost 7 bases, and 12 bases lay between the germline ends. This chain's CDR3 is CSVDEGFGGYTF. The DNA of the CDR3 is TGCAGCGTTGACGAAGGGTTTGGTGGCTACACCTTC. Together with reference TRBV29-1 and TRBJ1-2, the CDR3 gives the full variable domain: SAVISQKPSRDICQRGTSLTIQCQVDSQVTMMFWYRQQPGQSLTLIATANQGSEATYESGFVIDKFPISRPNLTFSTLTVSNMSPEDSSIYLCSVDEGFGGYTFGSGTRLTVV.

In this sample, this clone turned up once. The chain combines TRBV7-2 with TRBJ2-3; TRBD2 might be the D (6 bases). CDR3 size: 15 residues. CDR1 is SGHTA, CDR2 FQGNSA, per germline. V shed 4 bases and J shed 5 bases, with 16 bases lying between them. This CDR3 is CASSSTRESGDTQYF. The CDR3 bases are TGTGCCAGCAGCTCCACTCGGGAGTCGGGAGATACGCAGTATTTT.

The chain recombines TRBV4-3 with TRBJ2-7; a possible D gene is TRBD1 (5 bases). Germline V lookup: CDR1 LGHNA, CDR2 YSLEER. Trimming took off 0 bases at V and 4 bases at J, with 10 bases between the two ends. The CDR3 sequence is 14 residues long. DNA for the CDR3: TGCGCCAGCAGCCAAGACCTCCAGGGTTACGAGCAGTACTTC. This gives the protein CASSQDLQGYEQYF.

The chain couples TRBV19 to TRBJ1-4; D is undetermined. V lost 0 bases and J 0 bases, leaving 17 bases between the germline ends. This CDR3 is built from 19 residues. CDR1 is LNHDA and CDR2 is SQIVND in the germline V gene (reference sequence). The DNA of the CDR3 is TGTGCCAGTAGTATAGAGGCCGGGCCCTTCGAGGCAACTAATGAAAAACTGTTTTTT. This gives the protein CASSIEAGPFEATNEKLFF. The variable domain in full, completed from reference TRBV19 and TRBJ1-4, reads DGGITQSPKYLFRKEGQNVTLSCEQNLNHDAMYWYRQDPGQGLRLIYYSQIVNDFQKGDIAEGYSVSREKKESFPLTVTSAQKNPTAFYLCASSIEAGPFEATNEKLFFGSGTQLSVL.

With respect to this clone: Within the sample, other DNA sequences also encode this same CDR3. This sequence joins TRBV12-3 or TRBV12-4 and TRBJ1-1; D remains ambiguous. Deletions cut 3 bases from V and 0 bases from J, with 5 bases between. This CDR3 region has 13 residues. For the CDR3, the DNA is TGTGCCAGCAGTTTCGGGATGAACACTGAAGCTTTCTTT. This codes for CASSFGMNTEAFF.

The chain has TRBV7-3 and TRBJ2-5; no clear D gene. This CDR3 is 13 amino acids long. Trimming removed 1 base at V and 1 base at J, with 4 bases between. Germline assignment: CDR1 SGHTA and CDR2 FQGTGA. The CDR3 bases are TGTGCCAGCAGCTTAATCGCCCAAGAGACCCAGTACTTC. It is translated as CASSLIAQETQYF.

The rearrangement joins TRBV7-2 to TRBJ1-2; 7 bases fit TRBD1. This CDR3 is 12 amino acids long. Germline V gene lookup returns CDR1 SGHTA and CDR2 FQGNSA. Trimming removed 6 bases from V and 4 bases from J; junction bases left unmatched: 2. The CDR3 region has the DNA TGTGCCAGCAGGCGGGACAGCTATGGCTACACCTTC. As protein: CASRRDSYGYTF.

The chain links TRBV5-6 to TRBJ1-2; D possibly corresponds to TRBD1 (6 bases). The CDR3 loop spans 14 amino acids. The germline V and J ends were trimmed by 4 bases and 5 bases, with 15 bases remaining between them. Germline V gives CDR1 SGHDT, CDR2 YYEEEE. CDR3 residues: CASSKDTGWYGYTF. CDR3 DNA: TGTGCCAGCAGCAAAGACACAGGGTGGTATGGCTACACCTTC.

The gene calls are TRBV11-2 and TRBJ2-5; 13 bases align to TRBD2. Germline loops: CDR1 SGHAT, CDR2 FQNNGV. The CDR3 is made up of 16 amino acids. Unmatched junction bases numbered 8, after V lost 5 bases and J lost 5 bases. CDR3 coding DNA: TGTGCCAGCAGCCCCGGACTAGCGGGGGAGGGGGAGACCCAGTACTTC. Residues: CASSPGLAGEGETQYF.

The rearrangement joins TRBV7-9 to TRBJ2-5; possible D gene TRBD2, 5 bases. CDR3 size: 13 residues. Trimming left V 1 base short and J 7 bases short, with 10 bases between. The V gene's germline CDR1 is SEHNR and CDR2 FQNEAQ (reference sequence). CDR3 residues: CASSLEGARTQYF. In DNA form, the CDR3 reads TGTGCCAGCAGCTTAGAGGGAGCGAGGACCCAGTACTTC.

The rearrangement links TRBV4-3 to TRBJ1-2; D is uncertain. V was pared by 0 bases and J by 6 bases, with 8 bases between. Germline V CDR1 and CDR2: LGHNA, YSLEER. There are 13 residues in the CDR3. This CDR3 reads CASSQETGNGYTF. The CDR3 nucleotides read TGCGCCAGCAGCCAAGAAACCGGGAATGGCTACACCTTC.

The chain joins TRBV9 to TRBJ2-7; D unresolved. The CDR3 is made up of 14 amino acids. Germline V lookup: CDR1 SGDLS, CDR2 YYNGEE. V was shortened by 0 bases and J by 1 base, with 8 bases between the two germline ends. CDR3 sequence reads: CASSVGGVSYEQYF. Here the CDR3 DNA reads TGTGCCAGCAGCGTAGGAGGCGTTTCCTACGAGCAGTACTTC.

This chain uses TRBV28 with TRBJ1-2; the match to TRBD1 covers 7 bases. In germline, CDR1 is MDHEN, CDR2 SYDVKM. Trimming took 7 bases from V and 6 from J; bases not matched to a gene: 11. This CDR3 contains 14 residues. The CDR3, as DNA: TGTGCCAGCATCAAACCGAGGGGGCCAGATGGCTACACCTTC. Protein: CASIKPRGPDGYTF.

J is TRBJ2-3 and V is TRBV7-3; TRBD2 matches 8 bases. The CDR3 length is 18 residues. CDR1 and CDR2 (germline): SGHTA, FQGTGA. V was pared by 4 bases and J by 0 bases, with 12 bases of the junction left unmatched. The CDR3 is CASSSQPGLESSTDTQYF. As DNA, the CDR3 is TGTGCCAGCAGCTCCCAACCGGGACTAGAGTCTAGCACAGATACGCAGTATTTT. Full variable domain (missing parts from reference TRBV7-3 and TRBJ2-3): GAGVSQTPSNKVTEKGKYVELRCDPISGHTALYWYRQSLGQGPEFLIYFQGTGAADDSGLPNDRFFAVRPEGSVSTLKIQRTERGDSAVYLCASSSQPGLESSTDTQYFGPGTRLTVL.

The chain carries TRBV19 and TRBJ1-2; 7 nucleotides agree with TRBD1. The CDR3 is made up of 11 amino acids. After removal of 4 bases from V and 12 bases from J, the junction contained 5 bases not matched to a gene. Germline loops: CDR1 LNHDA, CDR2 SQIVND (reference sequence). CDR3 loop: CASSSQGGHTF. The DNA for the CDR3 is TGTGCCAGTAGTAGCCAGGGGGGACACACCTTC.

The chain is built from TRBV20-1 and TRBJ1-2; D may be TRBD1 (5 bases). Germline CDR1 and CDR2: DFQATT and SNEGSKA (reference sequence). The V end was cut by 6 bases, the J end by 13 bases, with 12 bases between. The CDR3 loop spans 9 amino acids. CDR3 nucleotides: TGCAGTGCGGTCAGGGTCGGCACCTTC. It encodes CSAVRVGTF.

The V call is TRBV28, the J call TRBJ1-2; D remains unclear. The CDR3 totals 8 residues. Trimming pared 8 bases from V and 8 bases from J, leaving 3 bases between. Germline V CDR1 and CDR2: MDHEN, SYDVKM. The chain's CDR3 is CASGGYTF. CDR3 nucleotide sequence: TGTGCCAGCGGAGGCTACACCTTC.

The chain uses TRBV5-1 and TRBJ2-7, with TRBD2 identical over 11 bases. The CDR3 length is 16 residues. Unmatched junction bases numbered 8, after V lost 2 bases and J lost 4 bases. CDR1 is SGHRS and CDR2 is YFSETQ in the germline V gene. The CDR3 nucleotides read TGCGCCAGCAGCTTCTCCACTAGCGGGAGTATATACGAGCAGTACTTC. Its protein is CASSFSTSGSIYEQYF.

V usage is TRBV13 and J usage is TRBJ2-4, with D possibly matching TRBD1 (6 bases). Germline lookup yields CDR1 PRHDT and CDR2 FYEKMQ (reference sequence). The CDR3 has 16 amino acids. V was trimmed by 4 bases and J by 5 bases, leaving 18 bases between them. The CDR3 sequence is CASSSMQGSWENIQYF. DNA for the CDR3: TGTGCCAGCAGCTCCATGCAGGGGTCCTGGGAAAACATTCAGTACTTC.

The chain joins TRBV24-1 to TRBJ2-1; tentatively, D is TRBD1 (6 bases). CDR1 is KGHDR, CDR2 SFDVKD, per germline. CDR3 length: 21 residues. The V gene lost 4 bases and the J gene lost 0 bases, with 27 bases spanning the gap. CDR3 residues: CATSESRTDYRFVSSYNEQFF. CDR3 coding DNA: TGTGCCACCAGTGAAAGCCGGACAGACTACAGATTTGTAAGCTCCTACAATGAGCAGTTCTTC.

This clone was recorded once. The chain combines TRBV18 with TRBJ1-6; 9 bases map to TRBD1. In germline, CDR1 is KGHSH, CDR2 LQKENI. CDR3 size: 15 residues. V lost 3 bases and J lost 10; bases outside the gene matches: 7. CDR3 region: CASSPLGQGNSPLHF. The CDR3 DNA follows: TGTGCCAGCTCACCCTTGGGACAGGGAAACTCACCCCTCCACTTT.

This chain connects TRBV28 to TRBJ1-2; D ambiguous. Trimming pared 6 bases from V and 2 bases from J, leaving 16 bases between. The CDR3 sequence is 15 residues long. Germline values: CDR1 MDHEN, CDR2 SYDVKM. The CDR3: CASRPLGIVNYGYTF. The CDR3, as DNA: TGTGCCAGCAGGCCTTTGGGGATAGTAAACTATGGCTACACCTTC.

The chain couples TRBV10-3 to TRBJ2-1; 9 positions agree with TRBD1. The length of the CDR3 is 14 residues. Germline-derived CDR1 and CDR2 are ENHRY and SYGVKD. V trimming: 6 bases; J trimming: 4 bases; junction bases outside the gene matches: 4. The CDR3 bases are TGTGCCATCAGGCGGACAGGGGATTACAATGAGCAGTTCTTC. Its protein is CAIRRTGDYNEQFF.

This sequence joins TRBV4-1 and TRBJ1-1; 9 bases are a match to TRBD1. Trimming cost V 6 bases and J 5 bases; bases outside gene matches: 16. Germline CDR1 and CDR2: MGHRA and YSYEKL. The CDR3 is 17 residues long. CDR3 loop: CASRKGQGRILSTEAFF. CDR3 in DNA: TGCGCCAGCAGGAAAGGACAGGGGAGGATTTTGTCAACTGAAGCTTTCTTT.

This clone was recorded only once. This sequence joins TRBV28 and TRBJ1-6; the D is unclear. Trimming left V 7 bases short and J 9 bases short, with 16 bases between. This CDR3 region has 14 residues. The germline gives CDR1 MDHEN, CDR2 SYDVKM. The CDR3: CASIQSVVGSPLHF. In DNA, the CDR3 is TGTGCCAGCATCCAATCGGTAGTCGGTTCACCCCTCCACTTT.